The clone carrying this T cell receptor (beta chain) turned up a few times. This record comes from a study of blood T cells in healthy people across ages. CDR1 SQVTM and CDR2 ANQGSEA come from the germline V gene. Trimming left V 7 bases short and J 3 bases short, with 12 bases between. This CDR3 has 13 residues. A second PCR of roughly 7 to 11 cycles used a sample-barcoded 5' primer and a J-beta primer mix. TCRdb analysed the 5' RACE reads with MiXCR anew, one entry per CDR3 protein. Of approximately 2,000,000 distinct CDR3 sequences listed, roughly two fifths were seen once; the top ten hold 20% to 25%.

The TCR comes from a human donor in good health. V usage is TRBV29-1 and J usage is TRBJ1-4, with D perhaps TRBD1 (5 bases). Sequencing input: blood. This CDR3 is CSAQETANEKLFF. The CDR3 DNA reads TGCAGCGCCCAGGAGACAGCTAATGAAAAACTGTTTTTT.